The 7 T cell receptor beta chains below were found in one sample sequenced in a study of cytomegalovirus exposure and HLA in healthy donors. PCR primers comprised 60 Vbeta and 13 Jbeta primers. The table came from immunoSEQ multiplex PCR; TCRdb's copy has only in-frame clones and leaves some out. The sample carries 200,000 or so clones, 70% to 90% recorded once. The material sequenced was PBMCs. The receptors derive from a young woman in good health and CMV-seropositive.

The chain is built from TRBV5-1 and TRBJ2-3, with a weak D call TRBD1 (6 bases). CDR3 size: 17 residues. In germline, CDR1 is SGHRS, CDR2 YFSETQ. Trimming stripped 2 bases from V and 2 bases from J, with 18 bases between. The CDR3 sequence: CASSFRDTRPTTDTQYF. CDR3 nucleotides: TGCGCCAGCAGCTTCCGGGACACTCGCCCCACCACAGATACGCAGTATTTT. Looking up the rest from reference TRBV5-1 and TRBJ2-3 gives the full variable domain: KAGVTQTPRYLIKTRGQQVTLSCSPISGHRSVSWYQQTPGQGLQFLFEYFSETQRNKGNFPGRFSGRQFSNSRSEMNVSTLELGDSALYLCASSFRDTRPTTDTQYFGPGTRLTVL.

The V gene is TRBV28, the J gene TRBJ1-5; 10 bases agree with TRBD1. Losses at the gene ends were 0 bases for V and 4 bases for J; bases not matched to a gene: 3. The CDR3 loop spans 16 amino acids. CDR1 is MDHEN and CDR2 is SYDVKM in the germline V gene. As DNA, the CDR3 is TGTGCCAGCAGTTTATGGCAGGACAGGGGGAATCAGCCCCAGCATTTT. Protein product: CASSLWQDRGNQPQHF.

This clone has just a few counts. The rearrangement uses TRBV10-3 and TRBJ1-2, with TRBD1 identical over 8 bases. The CDR3 extends over 17 amino acids. Germline CDR1 is ENHRY and CDR2 is SYGVKD. The junction had 15 bases not matched to a gene; V was cut back by 6 bases and J by 3 bases. CDR3 DNA: TGTGCCATCAGGGATCGGACAGGGAGTGCTTCGGACTATGGCTACACCTTC. This gives the protein CAIRDRTGSASDYGYTF.

The V gene is TRBV6-5, the J gene TRBJ2-7; tentatively, D is TRBD1 (6 bases). Germline V gives CDR1 MNHEY, CDR2 SVGAGI. The CDR3 is 14 residues long. Trimming cost V 6 bases and J 1 base, with 13 bases left between them. The CDR3, as DNA: TGTGCCAGCAGCCCGGGCAGGGGATCCTACGAGCAGTACTTC. As protein: CASSPGRGSYEQYF.

V usage is TRBV7-3 and J usage is TRBJ2-7; tentatively, D is TRBD2 (6 bases). With 8 bases removed from V and 3 bases from J, the gap between germline ends came to 14 bases. Germline V gene sequence: CDR1 SGHTA, CDR2 FQGTGA. This CDR3 has 13 amino acids. The CDR3 nucleotides read TGTGCCAGCCGGGAGCCGGAGGTCTACGAGCAGTACTTC. Translated: CASREPEVYEQYF.

This clone occurred a few times. V gene TRBV29-1 combines with J gene TRBJ1-1, with 8 bases matching TRBD1. After removal of 6 bases from V and 1 base from J, the junction contained 4 bases not matched to a gene. Germline V gene data show CDR1 as SQVTM and CDR2 as ANQGSEA. CDR3 size: 13 residues. CDR3 DNA sequence: TGCAGCGTGGCAGGGGGCGCGAACACTGAAGCTTTCTTT. This encodes CSVAGGANTEAFF.

This clone came up once. J is TRBJ1-4 and V is TRBV6-5, with a tentative D call TRBD1 (6 bases). The CDR3 is 15 residues long. With 10 bases removed from V and 7 bases from J, the gap between germline ends came to 22 bases. Germline V gene data show CDR1 as MNHEY and CDR2 as SVGAGI. In DNA form, the CDR3 reads TGTGCCACAAAATTCTCCGGGACAAGGGGTGAAAAACTGTTTTTT. Protein sequence: CATKFSGTRGEKLFF.